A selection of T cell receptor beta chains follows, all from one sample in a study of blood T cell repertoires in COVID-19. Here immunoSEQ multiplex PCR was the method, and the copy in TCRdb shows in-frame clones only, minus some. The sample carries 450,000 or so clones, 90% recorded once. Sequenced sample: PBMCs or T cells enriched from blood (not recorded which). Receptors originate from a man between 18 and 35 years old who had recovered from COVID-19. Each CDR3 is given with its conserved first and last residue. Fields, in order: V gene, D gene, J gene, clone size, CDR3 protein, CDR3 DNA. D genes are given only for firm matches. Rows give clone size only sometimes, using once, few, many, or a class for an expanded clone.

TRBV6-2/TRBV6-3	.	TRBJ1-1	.	CASSSGQNTEAFF	TGTGCCAGCAGTTCAGGCCAGAACACTGAAGCTTTCTTT
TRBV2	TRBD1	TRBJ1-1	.	CASGPTTGRTEAFF	TGTGCCAGCGGACCGACGACAGGGCGCACTGAAGCTTTCTTT
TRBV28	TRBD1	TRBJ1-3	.	CASSGQGTGNTIYF	TGTGCCAGCAGCGGACAGGGTACTGGAAACACCATATATTTT
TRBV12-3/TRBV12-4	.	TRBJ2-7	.	CASSRDTYEQYF	TGTGCCAGCAGCCGGGACACCTACGAGCAGTACTTC
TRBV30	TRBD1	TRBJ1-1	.	CAWSQGARNTEAFF	TGTGCCTGGAGTCAGGGGGCAAGGAACACTGAAGCTTTCTTT
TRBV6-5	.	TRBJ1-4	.	CASSYSQGHNEKLFF	TGTGCCAGCAGTTACTCCCAGGGACATAATGAAAAACTGTTTTTT
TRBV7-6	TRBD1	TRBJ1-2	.	CASSSRQGSNYGYTF	TGTGCCAGCAGCTCCCGACAGGGGTCGAACTATGGCTACACCTTC
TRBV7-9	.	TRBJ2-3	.	CASSPLTSGTDTQYF	TGTGCCAGCAGCCCCCTGACTAGTGGCACAGATACGCAGTATTTT
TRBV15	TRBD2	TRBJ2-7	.	CATSREAGVGFEQYF	TGTGCCACCAGCAGAGAGGCGGGAGTAGGTTTCGAGCAGTACTTC
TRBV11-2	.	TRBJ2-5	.	CASSLGQALQETQYF	TGTGCCAGCAGCTTAGGACAGGCCCTCCAAGAGACCCAGTACTTC
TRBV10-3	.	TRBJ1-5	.	CATTGSVGNQPQHF	TGTGCCACCACCGGTTCTGTTGGCAATCAGCCCCAGCATTTT
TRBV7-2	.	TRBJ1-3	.	CASSLEIGRRGPGNTIYF	TGTGCCAGCAGCTTAGAGATCGGCAGGAGGGGCCCTGGAAACACCATATATTTT
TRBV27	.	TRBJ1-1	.	CASSTRGNTEAFF	TGTGCCAGCAGTACTAGAGGGAACACTGAAGCTTTCTTT
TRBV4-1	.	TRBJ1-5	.	CASSQVRDSNQPQHF	TGCGCCAGCAGCCAAGTTCGGGATAGCAATCAGCCCCAGCATTTT
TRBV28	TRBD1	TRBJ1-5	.	CASSPGTGGNQPQHF	TGTGCCAGCAGTCCCGGGACAGGGGGCAATCAGCCCCAGCATTTT
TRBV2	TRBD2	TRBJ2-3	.	CASSRTSGSTDTQYF	TGTGCCAGCAGTCGGACTAGCGGAAGCACAGATACGCAGTATTTT
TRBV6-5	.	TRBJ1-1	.	CASTRRGETEAFF	TGTGCCAGCACCCGGAGGGGCGAGACTGAAGCTTTCTTT
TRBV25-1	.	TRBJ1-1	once	CASLRGADTEAFF	TGTGCCAGTCTACGGGGGGCTGACACTGAAGCTTTCTTT
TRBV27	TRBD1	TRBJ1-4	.	CASSFTDREGEKLFF	TGTGCCAGCAGTTTTACGGACAGGGAAGGTGAAAAACTGTTTTTT
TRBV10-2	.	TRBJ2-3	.	CASSDNQAALADTQYF	TGCGCCAGCAGTGATAATCAAGCGGCTCTGGCAGATACGCAGTATTTT
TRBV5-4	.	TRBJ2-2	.	CASSMMALPTGELFF	TGTGCCAGCAGCATGATGGCCCTCCCAACCGGGGAGCTGTTTTTT
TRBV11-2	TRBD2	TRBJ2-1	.	CASSRSGSGVGEQFF	TGTGCCAGCAGCCGAAGCGGGAGCGGGGTCGGTGAGCAGTTCTTC
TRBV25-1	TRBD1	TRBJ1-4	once	CANLNWGAGGKLFF	TGTGCCAACCTGAATTGGGGTGCAGGGGGCAAACTGTTTTTT
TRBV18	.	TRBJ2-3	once	CASSTRTQVDIDTQYF	TGTGCCAGCTCAACTAGGACGCAGGTAGACATTGATACGCAGTATTTT
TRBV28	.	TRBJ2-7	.	CASSFSVPYEQYF	TGTGCCAGCAGTTTCTCGGTACCCTACGAGCAGTACTTC
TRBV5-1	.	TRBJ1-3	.	CASSLDPIGVGGNTIYF	TGCGCCAGCAGCTTGGACCCGATAGGAGTCGGTGGAAACACCATATATTTT
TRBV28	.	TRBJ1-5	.	CASSRTARGDQPQHF	TGTGCCAGCAGTCGAACAGCTCGGGGGGATCAGCCCCAGCATTTT
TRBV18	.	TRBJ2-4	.	CASSLIAKNIQYF	TGTGCCAGCTCACTAATAGCCAAAAACATTCAGTACTTC
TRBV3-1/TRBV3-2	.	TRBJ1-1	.	CASSQTGLETEAFF	TGTGCCAGCAGCCAAACAGGGTTGGAGACTGAAGCTTTCTTT
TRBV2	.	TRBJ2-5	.	CASRGDQETQYF	TGTGCCAGCAGGGGAGATCAAGAGACCCAGTACTTC
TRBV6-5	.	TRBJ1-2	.	CASSLEAGGYGYTF	TGTGCCAGCAGCTTAGAGGCAGGAGGGTATGGCTACACCTTC
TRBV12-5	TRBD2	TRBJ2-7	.	CASGWGLAGGSYEQYF	TGTGCTAGTGGCTGGGGACTAGCGGGGGGGTCCTACGAGCAGTACTTC
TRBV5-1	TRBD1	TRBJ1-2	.	CASSLDTGTEYGYTF	TGCGCCAGCAGCTTGGATACCGGGACAGAGTATGGCTACACCTTC
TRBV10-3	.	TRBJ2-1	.	CAISEQVSGNEQFF	TGTGCCATCAGTGAGCAGGTCAGTGGCAATGAGCAGTTCTTC
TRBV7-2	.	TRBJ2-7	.	CASRGRGRWEQYF	TGTGCCAGCAGGGGTCGGGGGAGGTGGGAGCAGTACTTC
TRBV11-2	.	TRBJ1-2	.	CASSFGLLGYTF	TGTGCCAGCAGCTTCGGACTCCTCGGCTACACCTTC
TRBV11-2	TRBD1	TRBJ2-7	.	CASSTWDRSSYEQYF	TGTGCCAGCAGCACCTGGGACAGAAGCTCCTACGAGCAGTACTTC
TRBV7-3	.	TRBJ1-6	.	CASSLDPGGGSPLHF	TGTGCCAGCAGCTTAGATCCGGGCGGAGGGTCACCCCTCCACTTT
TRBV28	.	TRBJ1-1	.	CASSSWTDEAFF	TGTGCCAGCAGTTCCTGGACAGACGAAGCTTTCTTT
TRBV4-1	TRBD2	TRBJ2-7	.	CASTDVLAGGSEQYF	TGCGCCAGCACCGATGTTCTAGCGGGAGGTTCCGAGCAGTACTTC
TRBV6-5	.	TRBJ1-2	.	CASSYLDRPNYGYTF	TGTGCCAGCAGTTACTTGGACAGACCTAACTATGGCTACACCTTC
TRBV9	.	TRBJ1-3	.	CASSVDSYSGNTIYF	TGTGCCAGCAGCGTCGACAGTTACTCTGGAAACACCATATATTTT
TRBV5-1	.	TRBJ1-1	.	CASSLTLNTEAFF	TGCGCCAGCAGCTTGACACTAAACACTGAAGCTTTCTTT
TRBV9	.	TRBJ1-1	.	CASSGLDNTEAFF	TGTGCCAGCAGCGGTCTAGATAACACTGAAGCTTTCTTT
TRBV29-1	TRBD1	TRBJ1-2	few	CSAAQGVDGYTF	TGCAGCGCCGCACAGGGGGTAGATGGCTACACCTTC
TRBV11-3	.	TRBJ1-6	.	CASSLDSGSSYNSPLHF	TGTGCCAGCAGCTTAGATTCGGGGAGCTCCTATAATTCACCCCTCCACTTT
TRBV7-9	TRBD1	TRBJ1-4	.	CASSLTGGGEKLFF	TGTGCCAGCAGCCTCACAGGGGGTGGAGAAAAACTGTTTTTT
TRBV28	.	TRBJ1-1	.	CASSPKERLMNTEAFF	TGTGCCAGCAGTCCAAAGGAGAGATTAATGAACACTGAAGCTTTCTTT
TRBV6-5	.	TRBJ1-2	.	CASSPNRVGYTF	TGTGCCAGCAGTCCCAACAGGGTTGGCTACACCTTC
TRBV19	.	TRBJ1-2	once	CASSQGTHGYTF	TGTGCCAGTAGCCAGGGCACGCATGGCTACACCTTC
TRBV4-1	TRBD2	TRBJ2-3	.	CASSDYLAGSTDTQYF	TGCGCCAGCAGCGACTACTTAGCGGGAAGCACAGATACGCAGTATTTT
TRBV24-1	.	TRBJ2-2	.	CATSDPTRAGELFF	TGTGCCACCAGTGACCCAACTAGAGCCGGGGAGCTGTTTTTT
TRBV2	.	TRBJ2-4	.	CVSSVIQGGIQYF	TGTGTCAGCAGTGTTATACAGGGTGGGATTCAGTACTTC
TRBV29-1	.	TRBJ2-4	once	CSVVRGNIQYF	TGCAGCGTTGTGAGGGGGAACATTCAGTACTTC
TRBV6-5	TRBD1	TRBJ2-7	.	CASSPTVGGLYEQYF	TGTGCCAGCAGTCCCACAGTAGGGGGCCTCTACGAGCAGTACTTC
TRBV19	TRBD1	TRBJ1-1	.	CASSTQTGFTNTEAFF	TGTGCCAGTAGTACCCAGACAGGGTTTACGAACACTGAAGCTTTCTTT
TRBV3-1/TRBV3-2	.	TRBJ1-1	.	CASSPFLNTEAFF	TGTGCCAGCAGCCCGTTTCTGAACACTGAAGCTTTCTTT